The clone carrying this T cell receptor (beta chain) was picked up many times. Its target is unknown. Noted time point: longitudinal time-point 2. With 10-nucleotide random UMIs, 5'RACE was used to make the cDNA. TCRdb redid the calling of the 5' RACE reads with MiXCR, one entry per CDR3 protein. Of about 80,000 distinct CDR3 sequences in the sample, over 4.5% were seen once. Germline CDR1 reads SNHLY; CDR2 reads FYNNEI. V lost 6 bases and J lost 1; bases outside the gene matches: 2. The CDR3 is made up of 14 amino acids. The sample comes from a study of neurological immune-mediated disorders. Whole-study findings and limits: While HTLV-1-associated myelopathy showed the greatest TCR clonal expansion, multiple sclerosis showed the least, falling below healthy controls. On phylogenetic grouping, the repertoires of 18 of 34 multiple sclerosis patients fell within one related-CDR3 cluster, constituting a possible signature.

The TCR was taken from a woman aged 60 to 75 with multiple sclerosis. Sequenced input: PBMCs. The J gene is TRBJ2-2, the V gene TRBV2; the match to TRBD1 covers 7 bases. The CDR3 protein is CASRDRLNTGELFF. Written as DNA, the CDR3 is TGTGCCAGCAGGGACAGGTTGAACACCGGGGAGCTGTTTTTT. Full variable domain (outside the CDR3, taken from reference TRBV2 and TRBJ2-2): EPEVTQTPSHQVTQMGQEVILRCVPISNHLYFYWYRQILGQKVEFLVSFYNNEISEKSEIFDDQFSVERPDGSNFTLKIRSTKLEDSAMYFCASRDRLNTGELFFGEGSRLTVL.